Detailed here is one T cell receptor beta chain. Its specificity is unknown. This entry is derived from a study of beta chain features in type 1 diabetes. Study-wide background: Healthy donors and patients had similar age, gender and cell yields. Study-wide points: Patients with Type 1 diabetes showed moderately but significantly shorter TCRB CDR3s in all four CD4+ subsets.

V lost 7 bases and J lost 0; bases outside the gene matches: 8. This CDR3 is built from 15 residues. Germline V CDR1 and CDR2: MGHDK, SYGVNS. Every bit of the isolated RNA underwent reverse transcription, so sequencing read expressed TCRB transcripts. Profiled with immunoSEQ multiplex PCR; TCRdb holds only in-frame clones, not every one. The repertoire holds about 620,000 clones, with around a sixth as singletons. Donors contributed one heparinised blood draw apiece, averaging about 120 mL. Sequenced material: naive CD4+ T cells from blood. The chain joins TRBV25-1 to TRBJ1-1; 7 nucleotides match TRBD1. This TCR came from a man younger than 35 in good health. The chain's CDR3 is CASTRPQGMNTEAFF. The CDR3 DNA reads TGTGCCAGCACCCGCCCACAGGGGATGAACACTGAAGCTTTCTTT.